These T cell receptor beta chains were read from a single sample in a study of vaccination and CD4 T cells after COVID-19. No antigen has been identified for these receptors. TCRdb independently ran MiXCR on the PCR reads; one entry per CDR3 protein. Here the sample spans 14,000 or so distinct CDR3 sequences, roughly 29% being singletons. Sequencing input: cultured CD4+ T cells from blood. Receptor source: a human donor with COVID-19. CDR3s include the opening cysteine and the closing phenylalanine or tryptophan. D genes are given only for firm matches. The size of a clone is reported for some rows only, either as once, few or many, or as a class for expanded clones.

j_call: TRBJ2-7; cdr3_length: 16; d_call: -; v_call: TRBV6-1; clone_size: once; cdr3_aa: CASSPSGVLPGNEQYF; cdr3_nt: TGTGCCAGCAGTCCTTCTGGGGTCCTCCCAGGGAACGAGCAGTACTTC
j_call: TRBJ2-3; cdr3_length: 13; d_call: -; v_call: TRBV5-4; clone_size: -; cdr3_aa: CASRTGGTDTQYF; cdr3_nt: TGTGCCAGCAGAACGGGGGGCACAGATACGCAGTATTTT
j_call: TRBJ1-1; cdr3_length: 12; d_call: -; v_call: TRBV28; clone_size: few; cdr3_aa: CASSLRNTEAFF; cdr3_nt: TGTGCCAGCAGTTTACGGAACACTGAAGCTTTCTTT
j_call: TRBJ1-5; cdr3_length: 14; d_call: -; v_call: TRBV24-1; clone_size: -; cdr3_aa: CATSDATGNQPQHF; cdr3_nt: TGTGCCACCAGTGATGCGACAGGAAATCAGCCCCAGCATTTT
j_call: TRBJ1-6; cdr3_length: 15; d_call: -; v_call: TRBV27; clone_size: medium-sized; cdr3_aa: CASSPGRANNSPLHF; cdr3_nt: TGTGCCAGCAGCCCGGGACGGGCTAATAATTCACCCCTCCACTTT
j_call: TRBJ1-2; cdr3_length: 9; d_call: -; v_call: TRBV28; clone_size: -; cdr3_aa: CATHNGYTF; cdr3_nt: TGTGCCACCCATAATGGCTACACCTTC
j_call: TRBJ1-5; cdr3_length: 14; d_call: TRBD1; v_call: TRBV18; clone_size: -; cdr3_aa: CASSPGTANQPQHF; cdr3_nt: TGTGCCAGCTCACCCGGGACAGCCAATCAGCCCCAGCATTTT
j_call: TRBJ1-3; cdr3_length: 16; d_call: -; v_call: TRBV6-2/TRBV6-3; clone_size: -; cdr3_aa: CASSSPTSSSGNTIYF; cdr3_nt: TGTGCCAGCAGTTCTCCGACATCAAGCTCTGGAAACACCATATATTTT
j_call: TRBJ2-7; cdr3_length: 13; d_call: TRBD1; v_call: TRBV6-1; clone_size: few; cdr3_aa: CASATGYRYEQYF; cdr3_nt: TGTGCCAGTGCGACAGGGTATCGCTACGAGCAGTACTTC
j_call: TRBJ1-6; cdr3_length: 16; d_call: TRBD1; v_call: TRBV6-2/TRBV6-3; clone_size: -; cdr3_aa: CASSYGAQGNNSPLHF; cdr3_nt: TGTGCCAGCAGTTACGGGGCACAGGGGAATAATTCACCCCTCCACTTT
j_call: TRBJ1-5; cdr3_length: 17; d_call: TRBD1; v_call: TRBV11-3; clone_size: -; cdr3_aa: CASSRSFRTGENQPQHF; cdr3_nt: TGTGCCAGCAGCCGAAGTTTCAGGACAGGGGAAAATCAGCCCCAGCATTTT
j_call: TRBJ2-1; cdr3_length: 17; d_call: TRBD1; v_call: TRBV5-1; clone_size: -; cdr3_aa: CASSLAPPGQGYNEQFF; cdr3_nt: TGCGCCAGCAGCTTGGCCCCCCCGGGACAGGGATACAATGAGCAGTTCTTC
j_call: TRBJ1-2; cdr3_length: 12; d_call: -; v_call: TRBV25-1; clone_size: -; cdr3_aa: CASSLGYYGYTF; cdr3_nt: TGTGCCAGCAGTTTAGGGTACTATGGCTACACCTTC
j_call: TRBJ2-2; cdr3_length: 13; d_call: -; v_call: TRBV7-8; clone_size: few; cdr3_aa: CASSLVYTGELFF; cdr3_nt: TGTGCCAGCAGCCTAGTTTATACCGGGGAGCTGTTTTTT
j_call: TRBJ1-1; cdr3_length: 16; d_call: -; v_call: TRBV7-3; clone_size: few; cdr3_aa: CASSLNPLGQGTEAFF; cdr3_nt: TGTGCCAGCAGCTTAAATCCCCTTGGGCAGGGCACTGAAGCTTTCTTT
j_call: TRBJ2-5; cdr3_length: 12; d_call: -; v_call: TRBV15; clone_size: few; cdr3_aa: CATSRRTETQYF; cdr3_nt: TGTGCCACCAGCAGACGAACGGAGACCCAGTACTTC
j_call: TRBJ1-5; cdr3_length: 14; d_call: -; v_call: TRBV2; clone_size: medium-sized; cdr3_aa: CASSDVNSNQPQHF; cdr3_nt: TGTGCCAGCAGTGACGTTAATAGCAATCAGCCCCAGCATTTT
j_call: TRBJ2-4; cdr3_length: 13; d_call: -; v_call: TRBV6-1; clone_size: -; cdr3_aa: CASRARDLPFWYF; cdr3_nt: TGTGCCAGCAGAGCCCGGGACCTCCCCTTTTGGTACTTC
j_call: TRBJ2-3; cdr3_length: 13; d_call: -; v_call: TRBV11-2; clone_size: -; cdr3_aa: CASSPQGFDTQYF; cdr3_nt: TGTGCCAGCAGCCCTCAGGGATTCGATACGCAGTATTTT
j_call: TRBJ1-5; cdr3_length: 13; d_call: -; v_call: TRBV14; clone_size: -; cdr3_aa: CASSQDRGQPQHF; cdr3_nt: TGTGCCAGCAGCCAAGATCGCGGTCAGCCCCAGCATTTT
j_call: TRBJ1-2; cdr3_length: 15; d_call: -; v_call: TRBV12-3/TRBV12-4; clone_size: -; cdr3_aa: CASSLRRDGRDGYTF; cdr3_nt: TGTGCCAGCAGTTTAAGACGGGATGGGCGCGATGGCTACACCTTC
j_call: TRBJ1-6; cdr3_length: 13; d_call: -; v_call: TRBV7-3; clone_size: few; cdr3_aa: CASSSGSGSPLHF; cdr3_nt: TGTGCCAGCAGCTCAGGGTCCGGTTCACCCCTCCACTTT
j_call: TRBJ1-5; cdr3_length: 17; d_call: -; v_call: TRBV11-2; clone_size: large; cdr3_aa: CASSLGAQGLSNQPQHF; cdr3_nt: TGTGCCAGCAGCTTGGGTGCGCAGGGTCTGAGCAATCAGCCCCAGCATTTT
j_call: TRBJ1-2; cdr3_length: 14; d_call: -; v_call: TRBV3-1; clone_size: -; cdr3_aa: CASSQAAFMYGYTF; cdr3_nt: TGTGCCAGCAGCCAAGCAGCGTTTATGTATGGCTACACCTTC
j_call: TRBJ1-2; cdr3_length: 13; d_call: TRBD1; v_call: TRBV10-2; clone_size: -; cdr3_aa: CASSDQGAYGYTF; cdr3_nt: TGCGCCAGCAGTGATCAGGGGGCGTATGGTTACACCTTC
j_call: TRBJ1-1; cdr3_length: 12; d_call: -; v_call: TRBV12-5; clone_size: few; cdr3_aa: CASGEGIVEAFF; cdr3_nt: TGTGCTAGTGGAGAAGGTATCGTGGAAGCTTTCTTT
j_call: TRBJ2-2; cdr3_length: 11; d_call: -; v_call: TRBV29-1; clone_size: -; cdr3_aa: CSVEEPGELFF; cdr3_nt: TGCAGCGTTGAAGAACCCGGGGAGCTGTTTTTT
j_call: TRBJ1-3; cdr3_length: 16; d_call: TRBD1; v_call: TRBV27; clone_size: few; cdr3_aa: CASSRLDRAFGNTIYF; cdr3_nt: TGTGCCAGCAGTCGCCTCGACAGGGCATTCGGAAACACCATATATTTT
j_call: TRBJ2-7; cdr3_length: 14; d_call: TRBD1; v_call: TRBV9; clone_size: -; cdr3_aa: CASSERQGAHEQYF; cdr3_nt: TGTGCCAGCAGCGAGAGACAGGGGGCCCACGAGCAGTACTTC
j_call: TRBJ2-2; cdr3_length: 15; d_call: TRBD1; v_call: TRBV15; clone_size: -; cdr3_aa: CATSRTRDRDGELFF; cdr3_nt: TGTGCCACCAGCAGAACCCGGGACAGAGACGGGGAGCTGTTTTTT
j_call: TRBJ1-4; cdr3_length: 14; d_call: TRBD1; v_call: TRBV6-1; clone_size: -; cdr3_aa: CASSRTGAQEKLFF; cdr3_nt: TGTGCCAGCAGTCGGACAGGGGCACAGGAAAAACTGTTTTTT
j_call: TRBJ2-1; cdr3_length: 14; d_call: -; v_call: TRBV20-1; clone_size: -; cdr3_aa: CSARKVQGHNEQFF; cdr3_nt: TGCAGTGCTAGAAAAGTTCAGGGCCACAATGAGCAGTTCTTC
j_call: TRBJ1-1; cdr3_length: 13; d_call: -; v_call: TRBV20-1; clone_size: -; cdr3_aa: CSARDQGRTEAFF; cdr3_nt: TGCAGTGCTAGAGACCAGGGTCGGACTGAAGCTTTCTTT
j_call: TRBJ1-1; cdr3_length: 12; d_call: TRBD1; v_call: TRBV6-1; clone_size: few; cdr3_aa: CASYSSTGAAFF; cdr3_nt: TGTGCCAGCTATTCTTCTACAGGGGCGGCTTTCTTT
j_call: TRBJ1-1; cdr3_length: 16; d_call: -; v_call: TRBV6-4; clone_size: few; cdr3_aa: CASMRESTGTNTEAFF; cdr3_nt: TGTGCCAGCATGAGAGAATCGACAGGCACGAACACTGAAGCTTTCTTT
j_call: TRBJ2-3; cdr3_length: 13; d_call: TRBD1; v_call: TRBV19; clone_size: -; cdr3_aa: CASSRQGTDTQYF; cdr3_nt: TGTGCCAGTAGTAGACAGGGGACAGATACGCAGTATTTT
j_call: TRBJ2-2; cdr3_length: 12; d_call: -; v_call: TRBV11-2; clone_size: -; cdr3_aa: CAGHRDTGELFF; cdr3_nt: TGTGCCGGACACAGGGACACCGGGGAGCTGTTTTTT
j_call: TRBJ2-5; cdr3_length: 15; d_call: TRBD1; v_call: TRBV15; clone_size: few; cdr3_aa: CATSSPGQGGETQYF; cdr3_nt: TGTGCCACCAGCTCCCCGGGACAGGGGGGAGAGACCCAGTACTTC
j_call: TRBJ2-5; cdr3_length: 16; d_call: -; v_call: TRBV4-2; clone_size: medium-sized; cdr3_aa: CASSQEGTRLGETQYF; cdr3_nt: TGTGCCAGCAGCCAAGAAGGGACAAGGCTTGGAGAGACCCAGTACTTC
j_call: TRBJ1-4; cdr3_length: 14; d_call: TRBD1; v_call: TRBV10-1; clone_size: -; cdr3_aa: CASSRRGRSEKLFF; cdr3_nt: TGCGCCAGCAGTCGCAGGGGGCGGAGTGAAAAACTGTTTTTT
j_call: TRBJ1-3; cdr3_length: 16; d_call: -; v_call: TRBV7-2; clone_size: -; cdr3_aa: CASSLFSWGSGNTIYF; cdr3_nt: TGTGCCAGCAGCTTATTCTCTTGGGGATCTGGAAACACCATATATTTT
j_call: TRBJ2-5; cdr3_length: 14; d_call: -; v_call: TRBV18; clone_size: -; cdr3_aa: CASSPLGLQETQYF; cdr3_nt: TGTGCCAGCTCACCACTCGGGCTCCAAGAGACCCAGTACTTC
j_call: TRBJ1-5; cdr3_length: 12; d_call: TRBD1; v_call: TRBV19; clone_size: few; cdr3_aa: CATRQGAQPQHF; cdr3_nt: TGTGCCACCCGACAGGGAGCTCAGCCCCAGCATTTT
j_call: TRBJ2-2; cdr3_length: 13; d_call: -; v_call: TRBV6-5; clone_size: -; cdr3_aa: CASSYENTGELFF; cdr3_nt: TGTGCCAGCAGTTATGAGAACACCGGGGAGCTGTTTTTT
j_call: TRBJ1-5; cdr3_length: 15; d_call: TRBD1; v_call: TRBV5-1; clone_size: -; cdr3_aa: CASSLEGQGIQPQHF; cdr3_nt: TGCGCCAGCAGCTTGGAGGGACAGGGAATTCAGCCCCAGCATTTT
j_call: TRBJ2-4; cdr3_length: 15; d_call: TRBD1; v_call: TRBV12-3/TRBV12-4; clone_size: -; cdr3_aa: CASSWTGESKNIQYF; cdr3_nt: TGTGCCAGCAGTTGGACAGGGGAATCCAAAAACATTCAGTACTTC
j_call: TRBJ2-4; cdr3_length: 14; d_call: TRBD1; v_call: TRBV19; clone_size: few; cdr3_aa: CASSMGTVANIQYF; cdr3_nt: TGTGCCAGTAGTATGGGGACAGTCGCAAACATTCAGTACTTC
j_call: TRBJ1-2; cdr3_length: 14; d_call: TRBD1; v_call: TRBV10-2; clone_size: -; cdr3_aa: CASRDTDRDYGHTF; cdr3_nt: TGCGCCAGCAGGGATACTGACAGGGACTATGGCCACACCTTC
j_call: TRBJ2-3; cdr3_length: 15; d_call: -; v_call: TRBV5-1; clone_size: few; cdr3_aa: CASSLLATSTDTQYF; cdr3_nt: TGCGCCAGCAGCTTATTAGCCACTAGCACAGATACGCAGTATTTT
j_call: TRBJ2-5; cdr3_length: 15; d_call: TRBD1; v_call: TRBV27; clone_size: -; cdr3_aa: CASRSRGQGQETQYF; cdr3_nt: TGTGCCAGCAGGTCAAGGGGACAGGGGCAAGAGACCCAGTACTTC
j_call: TRBJ1-1; cdr3_length: 14; d_call: TRBD1; v_call: TRBV29-1; clone_size: -; cdr3_aa: CSVYGQGINTEAFF; cdr3_nt: TGCAGCGTTTACGGACAGGGCATAAACACTGAAGCTTTCTTT
j_call: TRBJ2-2; cdr3_length: 16; d_call: TRBD1; v_call: TRBV27; clone_size: medium-sized; cdr3_aa: CASSLPGQGTAGELFF; cdr3_nt: TGTGCCAGCAGTCTCCCCGGACAGGGCACCGCCGGGGAGCTGTTTTTT
j_call: TRBJ2-4; cdr3_length: 13; d_call: -; v_call: TRBV28; clone_size: -; cdr3_aa: CASSSHTRNIQYF; cdr3_nt: TGTGCCAGCAGTTCCCACACTAGAAACATTCAGTACTTC